These T cell receptor beta chains were read from a single sample in a study of cytomegalovirus exposure and HLA in healthy donors. Here immunoSEQ multiplex PCR was the method, and the copy in TCRdb shows in-frame clones only, minus some. The top ten hold 4.1% of the sample, which has about 100,000 clones, roughly 83% seen once. The sample taken for sequencing was PBMCs. These TCRs come from a female donor in good health and CMV-seropositive. The CDR3 runs from the conserved cysteine through the conserved F or W. The D gene is left open where the match is weak. Size is stated for part of the rows, as once, few or many counts, or as a class when the clone is expanded.

clone size	J gene	V gene	D gene	CDR3 DNA	CDR3 protein
NA	TRBJ1-4	TRBV5-6	TRBD1	TGTGCCAGCAGCTTGGCTTCTAGGGGGCTTCGAGAAAAACTGTTTTTT	CASSLASRGLREKLFF
NA	TRBJ2-4	TRBV28	NA	TGTGCAAGCACGTCCCCGGGGACCAAAAACATTCAGTACTTC	CASTSPGTKNIQYF
few	TRBJ2-3	TRBV11-3	TRBD2	TGTGCCAGCAGCTTGGGGACTAGCGGGAACACAGATACGCAGTATTTT	CASSLGTSGNTDTQYF
NA	TRBJ1-1	TRBV2	TRBD1	TGTGCCACAGGGGACAGGCTGATTGAAGCTTTCTTT	CATGDRLIEAFF
NA	TRBJ1-2	TRBV2	TRBD1	TGTGCCAGCAGGGAGGACAGGGGGCTTGGCTACACCTTC	CASREDRGLGYTF
NA	TRBJ2-1	TRBV5-8	NA	TGTGCCAGCAGTGACCTAGTTTCGAGCTCCTACAATGAGCAGTTCTTC	CASSDLVSSSYNEQFF
NA	TRBJ2-5	TRBV7-6	TRBD2	TGTGCCAGCAGCTTAGGACTAGCGGGAATGGAGACCCAGTACTTC	CASSLGLAGMETQYF
NA	TRBJ2-7	TRBV7-8	TRBD1	TGTGCCAGCAGCAAGGGGACAGGTTCCTTCACCTACGAGCAGTACTTC	CASSKGTGSFTYEQYF
NA	TRBJ2-1	TRBV19	NA	TGTGCCAGTAGTATAGACGTAAGTAGTGAGCAGTTCTTC	CASSIDVSSEQFF
NA	TRBJ1-1	TRBV29-1	NA	TGCAGCGTTGCCGCCCGGGGGAACACTGAAGCTTTCTTT	CSVAARGNTEAFF
NA	TRBJ2-7	TRBV5-1	TRBD2	TGCGCCAGCAGCTTGGCCAGAGGGCGGGGGGACTTTCACTACGAGCAGTACTTC	CASSLARGRGDFHYEQYF
NA	TRBJ2-7	TRBV4-2	TRBD1	TGTGCCAGCAGCCGGGACAGGGACCTCTACGAGCAGTACTTC	CASSRDRDLYEQYF
once	TRBJ1-2	TRBV2	TRBD1	TGTGCCAGCAGTGGGGACAGCTCCTATGGCTACACCTTC	CASSGDSSYGYTF
NA	TRBJ1-2	TRBV5-1	TRBD1	TGCGCCAGCAGCCGGGGGACAGACTCGAATGGCTACACCTTC	CASSRGTDSNGYTF
NA	TRBJ2-5	TRBV5-4	NA	TGTGCCAGCAGCTTGAAGGGGTCGGAGACCCAGTACTTC	CASSLKGSETQYF
once	TRBJ2-1	TRBV28	NA	TGTGCCAGCCTAGGGGGGGGGACGGGGTACAATGAGCAGTTCTTC	CASLGGGTGYNEQFF
NA	TRBJ2-2	TRBV5-1	TRBD2	TGCGCCAGCAGCTCGTCCGGGGGGGGGAACACCGGGGAGCTGTTTTTT	CASSSSGGGNTGELFF
once	TRBJ2-7	TRBV19	TRBD1	TGTGCCAGTAGGCCACAGGGGGAGTACGAGCAGTACTTC	CASRPQGEYEQYF
once	TRBJ1-6	TRBV7-6	NA	TGTGCCAGCAGCTTAGTTCAGGGCCCGTACTCACCCCTCCACTTT	CASSLVQGPYSPLHF
NA	TRBJ1-2	TRBV12-5	NA	TGTGCTAGTGGTTTGCCGGGGTTCTATGGCTACACCTTC	CASGLPGFYGYTF
NA	TRBJ1-2	TRBV18	NA	TGTGCCAGCTCACCCGTGGCAGATCCTAACTATGGCTACACCTTC	CASSPVADPNYGYTF
once	TRBJ1-2	TRBV27	NA	TGTGCCAGCAGTCCAAGAACAGGGTTGGGCTACACCTTC	CASSPRTGLGYTF
NA	TRBJ1-1	TRBV7-2	NA	TGTGCCAGCAGCTACAGGGTCCGTACTGAAGCTTTCTTT	CASSYRVRTEAFF
NA	TRBJ2-7	TRBV5-1	TRBD2	TGCGCCAGCAGCCGGGAGGGGTCCTCCTACGAGCAGTACTTC	CASSREGSSYEQYF
NA	TRBJ1-5	TRBV7-9	NA	TGTGCCAGCAGCTCACTTGAGGAGGGGAGCAATCAGCCCCAGCATTTT	CASSSLEEGSNQPQHF
NA	TRBJ2-2	TRBV5-6	TRBD2	TGTGCCAGCAGCGGGAGAGCGGGAGGTAGCACCGGGGAGCTGTTTTTT	CASSGRAGGSTGELFF
few	TRBJ2-7	TRBV19	TRBD1	TGTGCCAGTAACGATCCCGGGACAGGCCCCTACGAGCAGTACTTC	CASNDPGTGPYEQYF
NA	TRBJ2-1	TRBV15	TRBD2	TGTGCCACCAGCAGAGGATCTGGGGGGGTTAATGAGCAGTTCTTC	CATSRGSGGVNEQFF
NA	TRBJ1-2	TRBV2	TRBD1	TGTGCCAGCAGTCGGACAGGGCTCTATGGCTACACCTTC	CASSRTGLYGYTF
NA	TRBJ2-5	TRBV18	NA	TGTGCCAGCTCTAACCACGTCGGTAAAGAGACCCAGTACTTC	CASSNHVGKETQYF
NA	TRBJ2-2	TRBV2	NA	TGTGCCAGCACCAGCAGGGTACTCTCCGGGGAGCTGTTTTTT	CASTSRVLSGELFF
once	TRBJ2-7	TRBV5-1	NA	TGCGCCAGCAGCCTTGTGGGACTTTTCGAGCAGTACTTC	CASSLVGLFEQYF
NA	TRBJ2-1	TRBV9	NA	TGTGCCAGCAGCGTAGTCGTCAGGGGAAATGAGCAGTTCTTC	CASSVVVRGNEQFF
NA	TRBJ2-7	TRBV5-5	NA	TGTGCCAGCAGCTTGGTCGCAGGGTCCTACGAGCAGTACTTC	CASSLVAGSYEQYF
NA	TRBJ2-7	TRBV19	TRBD2	TGTGCCAGTAGTAGCCCGGGACTAGCGGGAGGGCGCGCCTACGAGCAGTACTTC	CASSSPGLAGGRAYEQYF
NA	TRBJ1-1	TRBV7-2	TRBD1	TGTGCCAGCAGCACCGGGGACAGCCGCACTGAAGCTTTCTTT	CASSTGDSRTEAFF
NA	TRBJ2-7	TRBV18	NA	TGTGCCAGCTCAGATGGGCCAGGGTTCGAGCAGTACTTC	CASSDGPGFEQYF
once	TRBJ2-1	TRBV7-2	TRBD2	TGTGCCAGCAGCTTAGGGGGCGGGAGGTCGGGGGATGAGCAGTTCTTC	CASSLGGGRSGDEQFF
NA	TRBJ2-3	TRBV11-2	NA	TGTGCCAGCAGCTTGGGCCCCACAGATACGCAGTATTTT	CASSLGPTDTQYF
NA	TRBJ2-1	TRBV5-6	NA	TGTGCCAGCAGCTTCGGATCGGGGGACTCCTACAATGAGCAGTTCTTC	CASSFGSGDSYNEQFF
NA	TRBJ2-7	TRBV10-3	TRBD1	TGTGCCATCAGTCAGGGACAGGTAGGAGAGCAGTACTTC	CAISQGQVGEQYF
NA	TRBJ2-5	TRBV7-2	NA	TGTGCCAGCAGCCCCCAGTGGGGGCAGCAAGAGACCCAGTACTTC	CASSPQWGQQETQYF
NA	TRBJ1-1	TRBV11-2	NA	TGTGCCAGCGTCCGGGACTTACAGAACACTGAAGCTTTCTTT	CASVRDLQNTEAFF
NA	TRBJ2-7	TRBV7-2	TRBD2	TGTGCCAGCAGCACCCTAGCGGGAGGGGGACGCGAGCAGTACTTC	CASSTLAGGGREQYF
once	TRBJ1-5	TRBV7-2	TRBD1	TGTGCCAGCAGCTTAGGGGACAGGGACGGCAATCAGCCCCAGCATTTT	CASSLGDRDGNQPQHF
NA	TRBJ1-2	TRBV6-5	NA	TGTGCCAGCAGGGAGGGGCCCGTCGGGGGGCTTGGCTACACCTTC	CASREGPVGGLGYTF
NA	TRBJ2-3	TRBV30	NA	TGTGCCTGGGGAGGGGGGGCTAGCGGCCTCACAGATACGCAGTATTTT	CAWGGGASGLTDTQYF
few	TRBJ2-1	TRBV30	TRBD1	TGTGCCTGGGGACAGGGGCGGCCTGGGAATGAGCAGTTCTTC	CAWGQGRPGNEQFF
once	TRBJ2-7	TRBV30	NA	TGTGCCTGGAGTCGAGAGACAGGCTACGAGCAGTACTTC	CAWSRETGYEQYF
NA	TRBJ2-1	TRBV28	TRBD2	TGTGCCAGCAGCCCGAGGACTAGCGGAACCTACAATGAGCAGTTCTTC	CASSPRTSGTYNEQFF
NA	TRBJ2-6	TRBV29-1	TRBD1	TGCAGCGCCACCGGGACAGTGTTCTCTGGGGCCAACGGCCTGACTTTC	CSATGTVFSGANGLTF
once	TRBJ2-7	TRBV5-1	NA	TGCGCCAGCAGCGCGCAGCAGGGTGCCCGAAGCTCCTACGAGCAGTACTTC	CASSAQQGARSSYEQYF
NA	TRBJ2-7	TRBV18	TRBD1	TGTGCCAGCTCACCGGGACAGGGCCCCTACGAGCAGTACTTC	CASSPGQGPYEQYF
NA	TRBJ2-6	TRBV7-2	TRBD1	TGTGCCAGCAGCCAGGGGGCGGGTGGGGCCAACGGCCTGACTTTC	CASSQGAGGANGLTF
NA	TRBJ2-7	TRBV5-8	TRBD1	TGTGCCAGCAGCTCCAAACCGGGACAGCAAGCCTACGAGCAGTACTTC	CASSSKPGQQAYEQYF
once	TRBJ2-4	TRBV18	NA	TGTGCCAGCTCACCACAGGGGATTCAGTACTTC	CASSPQGIQYF
few	TRBJ2-7	TRBV4-1	NA	TGCGCCAGCAGCCAAGACGGAGACAGCTTCTCCTACGAGCAGTACTTC	CASSQDGDSFSYEQYF